The source of this TCR beta chain is a study of brain T cells in children with intractable seizures. The protocol was immunoSEQ multiplex PCR, while the TCRdb copy is restricted to in-frame clones and leaves out a portion. The sample has about 22,000 clones; 94% are singletons. Study conclusions and caveats: Only CDR3 sequence similarity suggested viral specificity, without known HCMV serostatus.

With regard to this clone: Its antigen is as yet unknown.

Surgery cases with the highest brain T cell transcript signatures were chosen for sequencing. Patients received at least one anti-epileptic drug before surgery. With 4 bases removed from V and 1 base from J, the gap between germline ends came to 8 bases. The CDR3 totals 14 residues. The germline V gene encodes CDR1 SEHNR and CDR2 FQNEAQ (reference sequence). The J gene is TRBJ1-5, the V gene TRBV7-9; D unresolved. This receptor was identified in a boy between 10 and 17 years old with focal cortical dysplasia and intractable seizures. This specimen was peripheral blood, taken at surgery. CDR3 amino acids: CASSSPDSNQPQHF. Here the CDR3 DNA reads TGTGCCAGCAGCTCCCCGGACAGCAATCAGCCCCAGCATTTT.